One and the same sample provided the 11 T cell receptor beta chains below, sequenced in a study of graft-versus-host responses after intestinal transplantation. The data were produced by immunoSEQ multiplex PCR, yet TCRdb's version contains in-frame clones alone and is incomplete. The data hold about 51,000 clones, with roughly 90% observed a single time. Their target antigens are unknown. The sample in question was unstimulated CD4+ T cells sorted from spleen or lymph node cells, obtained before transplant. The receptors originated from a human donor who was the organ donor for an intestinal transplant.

The CDR3 here is CASTPFIAPTYEQYF. The CDR3 nucleotides are TGTGCCAGCACCCCTTTTATAGCCCCCACCTACGAGCAGTACTTC. The chain carries TRBV2 and TRBJ2-7; D not resolved. This CDR3 contains 15 residues. The germline V gene encodes CDR1 SNHLY and CDR2 FYNNEI. V shed 7 bases and J shed 2 bases, with 18 bases lying between them.

CDR3 residues: CASSRTGGHTGELFF. CDR3 coding DNA: TGCGCCAGCAGCCGGACAGGGGGGCACACCGGGGAGCTGTTTTTT. The rearrangement joins TRBV5-1 to TRBJ2-2; 10 bases agree with TRBD1. Germline values: CDR1 SGHRS, CDR2 YFSETQ. V shed 4 bases, J shed 3 bases, and the junction held 3 bases outside the gene matches. This CDR3 region has 15 residues. The entire variable domain, with the rest obtained from reference TRBV5-1 and TRBJ2-2, is as follows: KAGVTQTPRYLIKTRGQQVTLSCSPISGHRSVSWYQQTPGQGLQFLFEYFSETQRNKGNFPGRFSGRQFSNSRSEMNVSTLELGDSALYLCASSRTGGHTGELFFGEGSRLTVL.

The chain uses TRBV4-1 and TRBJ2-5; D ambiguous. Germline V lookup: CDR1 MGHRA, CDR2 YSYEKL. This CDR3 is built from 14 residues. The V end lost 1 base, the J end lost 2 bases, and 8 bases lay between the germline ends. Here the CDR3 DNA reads TGCGCCAGCAGCCAAGTACAGATACAAGAGACCCAGTACTTC. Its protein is CASSQVQIQETQYF.

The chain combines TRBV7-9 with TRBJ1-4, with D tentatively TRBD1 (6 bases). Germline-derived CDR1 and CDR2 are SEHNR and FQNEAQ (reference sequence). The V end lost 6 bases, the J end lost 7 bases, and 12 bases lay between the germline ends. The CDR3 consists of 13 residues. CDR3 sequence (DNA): TGTGCCAGCAGTCCTAGGGGGGGTGAAAAACTGTTTTTT. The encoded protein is CASSPRGGEKLFF.

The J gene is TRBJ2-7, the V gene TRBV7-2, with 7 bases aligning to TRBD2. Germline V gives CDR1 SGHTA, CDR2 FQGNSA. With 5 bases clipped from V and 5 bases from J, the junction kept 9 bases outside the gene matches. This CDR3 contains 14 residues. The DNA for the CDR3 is TGTGCCAGCAGCCCCCGCGGGGGTTCCAACGAGCAGTACTTC. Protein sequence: CASSPRGGSNEQYF.

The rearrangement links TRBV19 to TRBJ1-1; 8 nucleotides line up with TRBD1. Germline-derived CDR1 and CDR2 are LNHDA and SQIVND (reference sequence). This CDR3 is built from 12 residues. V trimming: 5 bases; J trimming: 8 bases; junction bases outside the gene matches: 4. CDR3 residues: CASSSRQGEAFF. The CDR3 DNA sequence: TGTGCCAGTAGTTCACGACAGGGGGAAGCTTTCTTT.

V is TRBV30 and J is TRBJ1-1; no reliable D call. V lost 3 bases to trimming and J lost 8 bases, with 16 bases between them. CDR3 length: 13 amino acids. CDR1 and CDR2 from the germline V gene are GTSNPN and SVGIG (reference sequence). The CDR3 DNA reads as TGTGCCTGGAGGTGGGCACTGACGTCCGAAGCTTTCTTT. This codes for CAWRWALTSEAFF. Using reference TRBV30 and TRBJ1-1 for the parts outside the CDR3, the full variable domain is SQTIHQWPATLVQPVGSPLSLECTVEGTSNPNLYWYRQAAGRGLQLLFYSVGIGQISSEVPQNLSASRPQDRQFILSSKKLLLSDSGFYLCAWRWALTSEAFFGQGTRLTVV.

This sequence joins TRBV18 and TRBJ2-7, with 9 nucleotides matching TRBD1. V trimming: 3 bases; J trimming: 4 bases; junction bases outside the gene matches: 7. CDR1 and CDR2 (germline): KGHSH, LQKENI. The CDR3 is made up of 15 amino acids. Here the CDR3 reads CASSPGQGSYYEQYF. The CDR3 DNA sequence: TGTGCCAGCTCACCGGGACAGGGATCCTATTACGAGCAGTACTTC.

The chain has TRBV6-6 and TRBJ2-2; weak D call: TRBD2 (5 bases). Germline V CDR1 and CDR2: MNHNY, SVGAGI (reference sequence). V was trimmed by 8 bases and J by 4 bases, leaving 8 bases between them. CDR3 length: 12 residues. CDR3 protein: CASGSTTGELFF. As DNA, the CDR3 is TGTGCCAGCGGGAGTACCACCGGGGAGCTGTTTTTT.

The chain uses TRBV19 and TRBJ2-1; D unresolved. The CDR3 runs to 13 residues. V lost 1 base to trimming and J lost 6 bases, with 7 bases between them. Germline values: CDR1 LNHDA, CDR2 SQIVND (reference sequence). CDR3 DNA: TGTGCCAGTAGTATAGTCTCCGGCAATGAGCAGTTCTTC. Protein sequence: CASSIVSGNEQFF.

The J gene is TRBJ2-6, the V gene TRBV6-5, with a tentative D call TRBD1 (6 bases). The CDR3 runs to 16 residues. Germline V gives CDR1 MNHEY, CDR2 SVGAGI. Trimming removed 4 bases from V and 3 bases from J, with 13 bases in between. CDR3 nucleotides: TGTGCCAGCAGTTCGTACGCAGGGGTTGGGGCCAACGTCCTGACTTTC. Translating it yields CASSSYAGVGANVLTF.